This T cell receptor beta chain emerged from a study of shared T cell receptors in the human thymus. Trimming cost V 0 bases and J 6 bases; bases outside gene matches: 12. The CDR3 runs to 16 residues. Germline V CDR1 and CDR2: SGHDT, YYEEEE. Generated by immunoSEQ multiplex PCR, the TCRdb table keeps only in-frame clones and is missing some. The sample carries under 850,000 clones, roughly 90% recorded once. These data were likewise used in another study, on human thymus T cells. That report notes: Resections from corrective heart surgery provided thymus tissue. Thymic and blood repertoires appeared to carry a bias in their V and J gene usage. Related research found strongly overlapping thymic repertoires in unrelated individuals.

This TCR derives from a boy younger than two with a congenital heart defect. The rearrangement joins TRBV5-6 to TRBJ2-7, with TRBD2 matching 7 bases. Sequenced sample: thymocytes. The CDR3 DNA sequence: TGTGCCAGCAGCTTGGATAGCACTGGCGGGAGCTCCGAGCAGTACTTC. Its translation is CASSLDSTGGSSEQYF.